The next 4 T cell receptor beta chains were all read from a single sample in a study of blood T cell repertoires in COVID-19. Assay used: immunoSEQ multiplex PCR; TCRdb lists only in-frame clones, some missing. Of roughly 250,000 clones in the sample, about 80% are singletons; the top ten hold approximately 15%. Sequenced: peripheral blood. The receptors were gathered from a person aged 70 to 79 with COVID-19, enrolled during active disease.

This clone was detected only a few times. The chain is built from TRBV7-2 and TRBJ2-7, with a tentative D call TRBD1 (6 bases). The CDR3 is made up of 14 amino acids. Trimming stripped 2 bases from V and 2 bases from J, with 10 bases between. Per the germline V gene, CDR1 is SGHTA and CDR2 is FQGNSA. In DNA form, the CDR3 reads TGTGCCAGCAGCTTAAGACAGGTTACCTACGAGCAGTACTTC. Its protein product is CASSLRQVTYEQYF. Full variable domain (remainder filled in from reference TRBV7-2 and TRBJ2-7): GAGVSQSPSNKVTEKGKDVELRCDPISGHTALYWYRQSLGQGLEFLIYFQGNSAPDKSGLPSDRFSAERTGGSVSTLTIQRTQQEDSAVYLCASSLRQVTYEQYFGPGTRLTVT.

V is TRBV7-9 and J is TRBJ1-5, with TRBD1 identical over 10 bases. The CDR3 is made up of 15 amino acids. Germline V CDR1 and CDR2: SEHNR, FQNEAQ (reference sequence). The J segment lost 10 bases and the V segment lost 5 bases, leaving 11 bases of the junction unmatched. CDR3 bases: TGTGCCAGCAGCCTGGGGACAGGGGAGACTGCCCCCCAGCATTTT. The encoded protein is CASSLGTGETAPQHF.

The rearrangement joins TRBV3-1 (or the pseudogene TRBV3-2) to TRBJ2-1, with D possibly being TRBD2 (5 bases). The germline V gene encodes CDR1 LGHDT and CDR2 YNNKEL (reference sequence). The CDR3 covers 12 residues. V gave up 4 bases and J gave up 9 bases, with 10 bases separating them. CDR3: CASSPGYREQFF. CDR3 nucleotide sequence: TGTGCCAGCAGCCCGGGGTACCGTGAGCAGTTCTTC.

This clone has a single count. This chain uses TRBV5-5 with TRBJ2-1; 12 bases line up with TRBD1. The junction had 9 bases not matched to a gene; V was cut back by 0 bases and J by 2 bases. This CDR3 spans 19 amino acids. The V gene's germline CDR1 is SGHKS and CDR2 YYEKEE (reference sequence). The CDR3 sequence is CASSLVVGTGGLTYNEQFF. CDR3 DNA sequence: TGTGCCAGCAGCTTGGTTGTCGGGACAGGGGGCTTAACCTACAATGAGCAGTTCTTC.